This T cell receptor (beta chain) was found in a study of cytomegalovirus exposure and HLA in healthy donors. Study-wide background: Falling in the Caucasian-associated ancestry cluster were 65% to 90% of some 400 genotyped donors. Overall study findings and caveats: The HLA-A and HLA-B alleles of most subjects were reportedly predicted accurately from TCR beta sequences.

CDR3 length equals 13 residues. Trimming took 2 bases from V and 6 from J, leaving 11 bases between them. Looked up from germline, CDR1 is MNHEY and CDR2 is SVGAGI. The study ran its PCR with 60 Vbeta and 13 Jbeta primers. This table comes from immunoSEQ multiplex PCR, and its TCRdb copy is limited to in-frame clones, with some not included. The sample yields about 210,000 clones, of which the top ten take up roughly 0.98%. As regards this clone: Its antigen is undetermined.

The source material was PBMCs. This chain links TRBV6-5 with TRBJ2-7; TRBD2 is a possible D gene (6 bases). This clonotype was sampled from a woman in her 30s in good health and CMV-seropositive. In nucleotides, the CDR3 is TGTGCCAGCAGTTACGGGGGGACCCTCGAGCAGTACTTC. Translation: CASSYGGTLEQYF.